The source of this T cell receptor beta chain is a study of vaccination effects on CD4 cells after COVID-19. Study-level background: Antigen-specific CD4+ T cells were first expanded with viral peptide pools by the ViraFEST assay and only then sequenced.

Scientists isolated CD4+ T cells after an approximately 10-day culture period ended. Points from the study as a whole: New vaccine-induced clones dominated post-vaccine spike-reactive clones in convalescents.

Clones were read by immunoSEQ multiplex PCR, and TCRdb kept only the in-frame ones, dropping some. The table includes about 45,000 clones, approximately 81% detected once. CDR3 length: 16 residues. Trimming took 2 bases from V and 4 from J, leaving 14 bases between them. Germline loops: CDR1 MNHNS, CDR2 SASEGT. Regarding this clone: Its antigen is still unknown.

V is TRBV6-1 and J is TRBJ2-2; a weak D match, TRBD2 (7 bases). The sequence came from a human donor who had a prior SARS-CoV-2 infection. The input for sequencing was CD4+ T cells from PBMCs cultured without peptide, taken before COVID-19 vaccination. The CDR3 sequence: CASSEYGGGGTGELFF. As DNA, the CDR3 is TGTGCCAGCAGTGAATATGGGGGAGGGGGCACCGGGGAGCTGTTTTTT.